Listed below are T cell receptor beta chains from one sample, sequenced in a study of blood T cell repertoires in COVID-19. Here immunoSEQ multiplex PCR was the method, and the copy in TCRdb shows in-frame clones only, minus some. This table has about 190,000 clones, approximately 81% appearing once. The sample taken for sequencing was peripheral blood. Receptors were obtained from a human donor in a cohort sampled during active COVID-19. Each CDR3 is given with its conserved first and last residue. D genes are given only for firm matches. Part of the rows lack a size; the others show once, few, many or a class for expanded clones.

14,TRBV21-1,TRBJ2-2,NA,NA,TGTGCCAGCAGGGACAGGGGGAACACCGGGGAGCTGTTTTTT,CASRDRGNTGELFF
14,TRBV7-9,TRBJ2-2,NA,TRBD1,TGTGCCAGCAGCTTACGACAGGGGCTGGGGGAGCTGTTTTTT,CASSLRQGLGELFF
15,TRBV4-1,TRBJ2-1,NA,NA,TGCGCCAGCAGCCAGGACTCCACGATGGTTTTTGAGCAGTTCTTC,CASSQDSTMVFEQFF
17,TRBV5-5,TRBJ2-2,NA,TRBD1,TGTGCCAGCAGCTCAGCCCCTACAGGGGTGAACACCGGGGAGCTGTTTTTT,CASSSAPTGVNTGELFF
15,TRBV3-1/TRBV3-2,TRBJ1-3,NA,NA,TGTGCCAGCAGCCTTGGGGGGGGCTCTGGAAACACCATATATTTT,CASSLGGGSGNTIYF
14,TRBV11-2,TRBJ2-2,NA,NA,TGTGCCAGCAGTACAGGGTCGAACACCGGGGAGCTGTTTTTT,CASSTGSNTGELFF
15,TRBV5-1,TRBJ1-3,NA,NA,TGCGCCAGCAGCCCCCCGTTGGGCGAGGGAAACACCATATATTTT,CASSPPLGEGNTIYF
15,TRBV6-5,TRBJ1-1,NA,NA,TGTGCCAGCAGGAGGAACAGGGTAGGGAACACTGAAGCTTTCTTT,CASRRNRVGNTEAFF
14,TRBV9,TRBJ1-5,many,NA,TGTGCCAGCAGCGCCTCTCGCGGTGTTTGTCCCCAGCATTTT,CASSASRGVCPQHF
16,TRBV19,TRBJ1-2,NA,NA,TGTGCCAGTAGTATGGAAGGTGCGCGGGACCCCTATGGCTACACCTTC,CASSMEGARDPYGYTF
13,TRBV18,TRBJ1-2,NA,TRBD1,TGTGCCAGCTCACCCGACAGGGTCGACGGCTACACCTTC,CASSPDRVDGYTF
15,TRBV3-1/TRBV3-2,TRBJ1-4,NA,TRBD1,TGTGCCAGCAGCCGAGGACAGGGGTCTAATGAAAAACTGTTTTTT,CASSRGQGSNEKLFF
12,TRBV3-1/TRBV3-2,TRBJ1-2,NA,NA,TGTGCCAGCAGCGAAGAAGGGGTACGCTACACCTTC,CASSEEGVRYTF
15,TRBV27,TRBJ1-1,NA,TRBD1,TGTGCCAGCAGTTTAGCCGGGACAGGGGGTATTTTAGCTTTCTTT,CASSLAGTGGILAFF
13,TRBV7-8,TRBJ2-7,once,NA,TGTGCCAGCAGCTTCGGGGTCAGCTACGAGCAGTACTTC,CASSFGVSYEQYF
17,TRBV3-1/TRBV3-2,TRBJ1-3,few,NA,TGTGCCAGCAGCCCCCGCGCGGGGATCGCTCCTGGAAACACCATATATTTT,CASSPRAGIAPGNTIYF
15,TRBV5-8,TRBJ2-3,NA,TRBD1,TGTGCCAGCAGCTATTTGGGACAGGGCTCAGATACGCAGTATTTT,CASSYLGQGSDTQYF
18,TRBV19,TRBJ1-2,NA,NA,TGTGCCAGTAGTCGAGCATTAACAGGCGCCGGCTTTCACTATGGCTACACCTTC,CASSRALTGAGFHYGYTF
14,TRBV30,TRBJ1-1,NA,NA,TGTGCCTGGAGTCGGGGGGGCCAGGGCTCTGAAGCTTTCTTT,CAWSRGGQGSEAFF
14,TRBV2,TRBJ2-1,NA,TRBD1,TGTGCCACCCACCACAGGGGATCCTACAATGAGCAGTTCTTC,CATHHRGSYNEQFF
15,TRBV2,TRBJ1-5,few,NA,TGTGCCAGCAGTATGGACAGATATAGCAATCAGCCCCAGCATTTT,CASSMDRYSNQPQHF
13,TRBV28,TRBJ1-3,NA,NA,TGTGCCAGCAACACAGGGTCTGGAAACACCATATATTTT,CASNTGSGNTIYF
16,TRBV30,TRBJ1-2,once,TRBD1,TGTGCCTGGAGCTCAGAAACAGGGGGAGCTAACTATGGCTACACCTTC,CAWSSETGGANYGYTF
14,TRBV7-9,TRBJ1-4,NA,NA,TGTGCCAGCAGAAAGGGAGGTACTAATGAAAAACTGTTTTTT,CASRKGGTNEKLFF
13,TRBV18,TRBJ1-2,once,NA,TGTGCCAGCTCATCCTCCAAGGGGAATGGCTACACCTTC,CASSSSKGNGYTF
11,TRBV20-1,TRBJ2-7,NA,NA,TGCAGTGCTCCACTATCATACGAGCAGTACTTC,CSAPLSYEQYF
16,TRBV7-3,TRBJ1-2,NA,TRBD1,TGTGCCAGCAGCCTACAGCCAGGGGGAGGAGACTATGGCTACACCTTC,CASSLQPGGGDYGYTF
13,TRBV12-5,TRBJ1-1,NA,NA,TGTGCTAGTGGTTTTTACAGGGACACTGAAGCTTTCTTT,CASGFYRDTEAFF
13,TRBV4-1,TRBJ1-2,few,NA,TGCGCCAGCAGCCAGGACTCGCGCTATGGCTACACCTTC,CASSQDSRYGYTF